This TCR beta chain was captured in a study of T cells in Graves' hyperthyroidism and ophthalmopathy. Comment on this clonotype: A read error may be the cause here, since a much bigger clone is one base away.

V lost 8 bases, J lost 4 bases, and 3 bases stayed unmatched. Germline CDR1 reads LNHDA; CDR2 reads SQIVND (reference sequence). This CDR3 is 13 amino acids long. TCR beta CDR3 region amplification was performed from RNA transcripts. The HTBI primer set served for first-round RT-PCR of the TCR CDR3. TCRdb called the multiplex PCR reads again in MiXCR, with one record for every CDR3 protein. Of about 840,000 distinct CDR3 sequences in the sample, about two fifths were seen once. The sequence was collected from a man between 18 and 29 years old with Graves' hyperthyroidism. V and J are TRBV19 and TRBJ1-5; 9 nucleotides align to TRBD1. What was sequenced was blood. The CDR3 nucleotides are TGTGCCAGTGGGACAGGGCTAAATCAGCCCCAGCATTTT. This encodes CASGTGLNQPQHF.